One sample yielded the 23 T cell receptor beta chains listed below, sequenced in a study of T cell responses to AZD1222 COVID-19 vaccine. TCRdb keeps only in-frame clones here, not all; method: immunoSEQ multiplex PCR. The sample carries some 99,000 clones, approximately 85% recorded once. Sample: peripheral blood, taken on day 0 of MenACWY control vaccination. The source is an adult in good health.

This clone was counted only a few times. This chain connects TRBV6-5 to TRBJ1-5; D gene unclear. The ends were cut back, 8 bases at V and 1 base at J, with 15 bases in the middle. The CDR3 consists of 15 residues. The V gene's germline CDR1 is MNHEY and CDR2 SVGAGI. The CDR3 DNA follows: TGTGCCAGCCGGCCGGCGGGGTCCAGCAATCAGCCCCAGCATTTT. Translation: CASRPAGSSNQPQHF.

This chain links TRBV29-1 with TRBJ2-2; D possibly corresponds to TRBD1 (6 bases). Between the trimmed V and J ends, which lost 3 bases and 1 base, there was a span of 9 bases. The CDR3 length is 14 residues. Germline-derived CDR1 and CDR2 are SQVTM and ANQGSEA. The CDR3 protein is CSVDPRGNTGELFF. The CDR3 coding sequence is TGCAGCGTTGATCCCAGGGGGAACACCGGGGAGCTGTTTTTT.

The rearrangement links TRBV9 to TRBJ1-4; no clear D gene. The CDR3 extends over 14 amino acids. CDR1 is SGDLS, CDR2 YYNGEE, per germline. V was trimmed by 4 bases and J by 7 bases, leaving 14 bases between them. The CDR3 sequence is CASSPVGGGEKLFF. DNA of the CDR3: TGTGCCAGCAGCCCCGTTGGAGGAGGTGAAAAACTGTTTTTT.

The gene calls are TRBV30 and TRBJ2-7, with D tentatively TRBD1 (6 bases). Germline assignment: CDR1 GTSNPN and CDR2 SVGIG (reference sequence). V was pared by 0 bases and J by 8 bases, with 17 bases between. The CDR3 extends over 14 amino acids. CDR3 DNA sequence: TGTGCCTGGAGTGTACAGGGAAGAACTATCCAGCAGTACTTC. As protein: CAWSVQGRTIQQYF.

The chain joins TRBV28 to TRBJ1-2; TRBD1 might be the D (5 bases). The germline gives CDR1 MDHEN, CDR2 SYDVKM. Between the trimmed V and J ends, which lost 5 bases and 5 bases, there was a span of 12 bases. The CDR3 runs to 13 residues. This chain's CDR3 is CASSAGTGYGYTF. The CDR3 DNA reads as TGTGCCAGCAGTGCCGGGACGGGGTATGGCTACACCTTC.

The gene calls are TRBV6-2 or TRBV6-3 and TRBJ1-6, with 7 nucleotides matching TRBD1. V lost 5 bases and J lost 7; bases outside the gene matches: 5. The CDR3 is made up of 14 amino acids. CDR1 is MNHEY, CDR2 SVGEGT, per germline. CDR3 amino acids: CASSKTGQNSPLHF. CDR3 coding DNA: TGTGCCAGCAGTAAGACGGGACAGAATTCACCCCTCCACTTT.

In its sample, this clone is medium-sized. CDR3 in amino acids: CASSLAFSGSYEQYF. In DNA, the CDR3 is TGTGCCAGCAGCTTAGCGTTTAGCGGCTCCTACGAGCAGTACTTC. The chain uses TRBV7-8 and TRBJ2-7; TRBD2 is a possible D gene (6 bases). V was trimmed by 0 bases and J by 0 bases, leaving 9 bases between them. Germline loops: CDR1 SGHVS, CDR2 FQNEAQ. The CDR3 loop spans 15 amino acids.

The chain uses TRBV7-8 and TRBJ2-1, with 10 bases fitting TRBD1. The CDR3 runs 17 residues. V was clipped by 1 base and J by 7 bases; unmatched bases: 10. Germline CDR1 and CDR2: SGHVS and FQNEAQ. The CDR3 protein is CASSLEPRDRGWNEQFF. Here the CDR3 DNA reads TGTGCCAGCAGCTTAGAGCCCCGGGACAGGGGATGGAATGAGCAGTTCTTC.

Regarding this clone: At one end the junction does not follow the germline gene, possibly because of a read error. The chain combines TRBV5-8 with TRBJ2-7; D call uncertain. Germline V gene lookup returns CDR1 SGHTS and CDR2 YDEGEE. This CDR3 is built from 12 residues. CDR3 coding DNA: TGTGCCAGCAGCTTGGTAGAGTACGGCAGCACCTTC. Translation gives CASSLVEYGSTF.

The chain couples TRBV7-2 to TRBJ2-7, with D perhaps TRBD1 (6 bases). Germline CDR1 reads SGHTA; CDR2 reads FQGNSA. The CDR3 runs 14 residues. V shed 5 bases and J shed 2 bases, with 13 bases lying between them. Here the CDR3 reads CASSPQTGTYEQYF. The CDR3 bases are TGTGCCAGCAGCCCGCAGACAGGAACCTACGAGCAGTACTTC.

V usage is TRBV19 and J usage is TRBJ2-1; D remains unclear. The CDR3 covers 11 residues. Germline lookup yields CDR1 LNHDA and CDR2 SQIVND (reference sequence). V lost 10 bases and J 4 bases, leaving 8 bases between the germline ends. The chain's CDR3 is CATNGYNEQFF. The DNA for the CDR3 is TGTGCCACTAACGGGTACAATGAGCAGTTCTTC.

This chain links TRBV28 with TRBJ1-2; 12 nucleotides line up with TRBD1. The V and J ends lost 5 bases and 8 bases, in that order; junction bases with no gene match: 12. The CDR3 consists of 16 residues. Germline-derived CDR1 and CDR2 are MDHEN and SYDVKM. CDR3 residues: CASSPPRGQGAWGYTF. CDR3 nucleotide sequence: TGTGCCAGCAGTCCCCCGAGGGGACAGGGGGCGTGGGGCTACACCTTC.

This chain connects TRBV3-1 (or the pseudogene TRBV3-2) to TRBJ2-3, with 8 bases aligning to TRBD2. CDR3 length equals 17 residues. The junction had 10 bases not matched to a gene; V was cut back by 4 bases and J by 1 base. Germline V gene sequence: CDR1 LGHDT, CDR2 YNNKEL (reference sequence). Here the CDR3 DNA reads TGTGCCAGCAGCCCAAGCGGGAGTGGGGGCGGCACAGATACGCAGTATTTT. As protein: CASSPSGSGGGTDTQYF.

This chain joins TRBV7-9 and TRBJ2-3, with 11 positions matching TRBD2. V gave up 5 bases and J gave up 3 bases; unmatched junction bases: 13. This CDR3 spans 18 amino acids. From germline, CDR1 is SEHNR and CDR2 FQNEAQ (reference sequence). Here the CDR3 DNA reads TGTGCCAGCAGCCGGGGGGGCCTAGCGGGAGGTGAGACAGATACGCAGTATTTT. Translation gives CASSRGGLAGGETDTQYF.

CDR3 in DNA: TGTGCCAGTAAGGGGAGACGGGACGAGCAGTACTTC. This translates into CASKGRRDEQYF. This chain joins TRBV19 and TRBJ2-7; D could derive from TRBD1 or TRBD2 (5 bases each). Germline CDR1 is LNHDA and CDR2 is SQIVND (reference sequence). The CDR3 loop spans 12 amino acids. V was shortened by 7 bases and J by 5 bases, with 12 bases between the two germline ends. Filled out from reference TRBV19 and TRBJ2-7, the complete variable domain reads DGGITQSPKYLFRKEGQNVTLSCEQNLNHDAMYWYRQDPGQGLRLIYYSQIVNDFQKGDIAEGYSVSREKKESFPLTVTSAQKNPTAFYLCASKGRRDEQYFGPGTRLTVT.

The chain couples TRBV6-5 to TRBJ1-2; no clear D. The CDR3 is made up of 13 amino acids. Germline CDR1 reads MNHEY; CDR2 reads SVGAGI. The V end was cut by 2 bases, the J end by 7 bases, with 11 bases between. The chain's CDR3 is CASSYKGFGGYTF. DNA of the CDR3: TGTGCCAGCAGTTACAAAGGGTTTGGTGGCTACACCTTC.

The chain employs TRBV18 and TRBJ2-1, with 10 bases aligning to TRBD2. CDR3 length equals 16 residues. V lost 6 bases, J lost 9 bases, and 14 bases stayed unmatched. The germline CDR1 and CDR2 sequences are KGHSH and LQKENI. This CDR3 is CASSEAGTSVWGEQFF. CDR3 DNA sequence: TGTGCCAGCTCCGAAGCCGGGACTAGCGTATGGGGTGAGCAGTTCTTC.

The gene calls are TRBV11-3 and TRBJ2-1; 9 nucleotides line up with TRBD2. Per the germline V gene, CDR1 is SGHNT and CDR2 is YENEEA. V shed 0 bases, J shed 7 bases, and the junction held 13 bases outside the gene matches. CDR3 length equals 18 residues. CDR3 sequence: CASSLDHSGSRVPNEQFF. The CDR3 DNA follows: TGTGCCAGCAGCTTAGACCATAGCGGGAGTAGAGTTCCGAATGAGCAGTTCTTC.

The V call is TRBV14, the J call TRBJ2-3; maybe TRBD2 (6 bases). Germline CDR1 SGHDN, CDR2 FVKESK. V lost 5 bases and J 3 bases, leaving 12 bases between the germline ends. The CDR3 totals 14 residues. CDR3 amino acids: CASSSRGWTDTQYF. The CDR3 DNA reads TGTGCCAGCAGCTCGCGGGGTTGGACAGATACGCAGTATTTT.

The V and J genes are TRBV19 and TRBJ1-5, with TRBD1 matching 7 bases. J lost 7 bases, V lost 3 bases, and 12 bases had no gene match. CDR1 and CDR2 (germline): LNHDA, SQIVND (reference sequence). The CDR3 consists of 16 residues. The CDR3 region is CASSIGGTAGAQPQHF. The CDR3 DNA is TGTGCCAGTAGTATCGGGGGGACAGCCGGCGCACAGCCCCAGCATTTT.

V is TRBV28 and J is TRBJ1-2; D remains ambiguous. This CDR3 is built from 12 residues. Trimming pared 8 bases from V and 6 bases from J, leaving 13 bases between. The V gene's germline CDR1 is MDHEN and CDR2 SYDVKM. Written as DNA, the CDR3 is TGTGCCAGCGGGGAAGATGTGGATGGCTACACCTTC. Encoded protein: CASGEDVDGYTF.

The genes are TRBV6-4 and TRBJ1-2, with TRBD1 matching over 7 bases. Germline V CDR1 and CDR2: MRHNA, SNTAGT. CDR3 length equals 14 residues. The V and J ends lost 4 bases and 8 bases, in that order; junction bases with no gene match: 10. The CDR3 is CASSVNDRVGGYTF. As DNA, the CDR3 is TGTGCCAGCAGTGTCAACGACAGGGTTGGCGGCTACACCTTC.

The chain uses TRBV24-1 and TRBJ2-4, with a possible D match to TRBD2 (6 bases). Germline-derived CDR1 and CDR2 are KGHDR and SFDVKD. Trimming took off 3 bases at V and 4 bases at J, with 15 bases between the two ends. The CDR3 length is 16 residues. The CDR3 spells CATSDGGAGQKNIQYF. The CDR3 DNA follows: TGTGCCACCAGTGATGGTGGTGCGGGGCAGAAAAACATTCAGTACTTC.